What follows describes a single T cell receptor (beta chain). Its cognate antigen is unknown. The data belong to a study of T cell clonotyping in hematopoietic cell transplantation. Overall study context: Cytoreduction preceded collection of pretransplant recipient samples.

The sample's time point: recipient sample about 28 days before transplant, after cytoreduction. The germline V gene encodes CDR1 MDHEN and CDR2 SYDVKM. J gave up 2 bases and V 6 bases, and 17 bases lay outside the gene matches. The CDR3 is 19 amino acids. Whole-study results and caveats: At the given depth, recipient repertoires were over 97% de novo clonotypes.

Here immunoSEQ multiplex PCR was the method, and the copy in TCRdb shows in-frame clones only, minus some. The sample lists tens of thousands of clones, around 96% occurring once. V gene TRBV28 combines with J gene TRBJ2-7; 12 bases align to TRBD2. This sample comprised peripheral blood mononuclear cells, obtained before stem cell transplant. The clonotype originates from a woman between 50 and 59 years old with acute myeloid leukemia. Some clones in this sample may be carry-over from other donors' samples. This chain's CDR3 is CASSTPSPASGRGAYEQYF. In DNA, the CDR3 is TGTGCCAGCAGCACCCCCTCTCCGGCTAGCGGGAGGGGGGCCTACGAGCAGTACTTC.